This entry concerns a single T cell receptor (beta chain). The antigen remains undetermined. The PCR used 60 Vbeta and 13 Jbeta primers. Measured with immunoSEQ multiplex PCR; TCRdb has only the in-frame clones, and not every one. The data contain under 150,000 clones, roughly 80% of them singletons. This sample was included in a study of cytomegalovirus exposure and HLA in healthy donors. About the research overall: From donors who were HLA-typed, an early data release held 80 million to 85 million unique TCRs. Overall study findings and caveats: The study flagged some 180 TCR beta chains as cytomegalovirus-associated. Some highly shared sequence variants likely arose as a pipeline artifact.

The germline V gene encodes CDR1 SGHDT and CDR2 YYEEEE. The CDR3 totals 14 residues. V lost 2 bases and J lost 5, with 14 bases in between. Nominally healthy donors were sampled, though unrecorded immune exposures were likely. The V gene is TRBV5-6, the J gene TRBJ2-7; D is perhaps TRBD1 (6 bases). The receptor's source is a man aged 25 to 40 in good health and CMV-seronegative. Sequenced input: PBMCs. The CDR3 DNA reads TGTGCCAGCAGCTTAGGTAGGGGGTTCCACGAGCAGTACTTC. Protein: CASSLGRGFHEQYF.